This passage covers 13 T cell receptor beta chains from one sample sequenced in a study of blood T cell repertoires in COVID-19. Using immunoSEQ multiplex PCR, the repertoire was profiled, and TCRdb retains in-frame clones only, with some absent. This sample has about 88,000 clones; about 88% occur once, and the top ten carry 2.5% to 3.5%. The sample consisted of peripheral blood. These receptors all stem from a woman of 80 years or more with acute or convalescent COVID-19.

This sequence joins TRBV11-3 and TRBJ2-7; 8 bases line up with TRBD1. CDR1 and CDR2 from the germline V gene are SGHNT and YENEEA. CDR3 length: 14 residues. V trimming: 5 bases; J trimming: 5 bases; junction bases outside the gene matches: 8. The CDR3 DNA is TGTGCCAGCAGCCCAGGGGGCGCGATCCACGAGCAGTACTTC. Residues: CASSPGGAIHEQYF.

The chain links TRBV9 to TRBJ2-1; TRBD1 agrees at 8 bases. The J segment lost 10 bases and the V segment lost 0 bases, leaving 9 bases of the junction unmatched. CDR1 is SGDLS, CDR2 YYNGEE, per germline. This CDR3 has 15 residues. CDR3 loop: CASSVVQGAIVEQFF. The CDR3 DNA reads TGTGCCAGCAGCGTAGTTCAGGGGGCAATAGTCGAGCAGTTCTTC.

The chain employs TRBV15 and TRBJ2-7, with 7 bases lining up with TRBD2. J gave up 4 bases and V 5 bases, and 5 bases lay outside the gene matches. The CDR3 contains 13 residues. CDR1 is LNHNV and CDR2 is YYDKDF in the germline V gene (reference sequence). The CDR3 DNA is TGTGCCACCAGCCGGCTAGCGGATTACGAGCAGTACTTC. This sequence encodes CATSRLADYEQYF.

The CDR3 nucleotides are TGTGCCAGCAGCCCTTTCGCGGGAACAGATACGCAGTATTTT. It yields the protein CASSPFAGTDTQYF. This chain uses TRBV7-3 with TRBJ2-3, with TRBD2 as a possible D gene (6 bases). The V end was cut by 5 bases, the J end by 3 bases, with 12 bases between. In germline, CDR1 is SGHTA, CDR2 FQGTGA. This CDR3 spans 14 amino acids.

The chain's CDR3 is CASSQGTSGNTIYF. The CDR3 nucleotides are TGCGCCAGCAGCCAAGGGACATCCGGAAACACCATATATTTT. This chain uses TRBV4-3 with TRBJ1-3; a weak D match, TRBD1 (5 bases). Trimming cost V 1 base and J 4 bases, with 8 bases left between them. The germline gives CDR1 LGHNA, CDR2 YSLEER. This CDR3 is 14 amino acids long.

The chain employs TRBV5-1 and TRBJ2-2; 10 nucleotides agree with TRBD2. The germline gives CDR1 SGHRS, CDR2 YFSETQ. The CDR3 spans 19 residues. V shed 1 base and J 0 bases; nucleotides not matched to a gene: 9. CDR3 amino acids: CASSLYPPSGGANTGELFF. CDR3 sequence (DNA): TGCGCCAGCAGCTTGTATCCCCCTAGCGGGGGAGCGAACACCGGGGAGCTGTTTTTT.

This chain uses TRBV29-1 with TRBJ1-2; 9 bases map to TRBD1. This CDR3 has 12 amino acids. Trimming cost V 6 bases and J 5 bases; bases outside gene matches: 4. CDR1 SQVTM and CDR2 ANQGSEA come from the germline V gene. The CDR3 loop is CSVGQGPYGYTF. Written as DNA, the CDR3 is TGCAGCGTGGGACAGGGCCCTTATGGCTACACCTTC.

The genes are TRBV15 and TRBJ2-1; 8 bases match TRBD2. The CDR3 runs to 15 residues. Looked up from germline, CDR1 is LNHNV and CDR2 is YYDKDF (reference sequence). After removal of 7 bases from V and 6 bases from J, the junction contained 11 bases not matched to a gene. The DNA of the CDR3 is TGTGCCACCACCTTGGGCGGGGGGCCGGCCAATGAGCAGTTCTTC. Its protein product is CATTLGGGPANEQFF.

This clone came up once. The chain is built from TRBV29-1 and TRBJ1-1, with 7 bases that match TRBD1. CDR1 and CDR2 from the germline V gene are SQVTM and ANQGSEA. This CDR3 spans 14 amino acids. J lost 5 bases, V lost 5 bases, and 11 bases had no gene match. In DNA, the CDR3 is TGCAGCGTTACTAAGGGGACAGCCACAACTGAAGCTTTCTTT. It codes for CSVTKGTATTEAFF. The full variable domain, rest sourced from reference TRBV29-1 and TRBJ1-1, is SAVISQKPSRDICQRGTSLTIQCQVDSQVTMMFWYRQQPGQSLTLIATANQGSEATYESGFVIDKFPISRPNLTFSTLTVSNMSPEDSSIYLCSVTKGTATTEAFFGQGTRLTVV.

This chain uses TRBV6-5 with TRBJ1-2; D possibly corresponds to TRBD1 (6 bases). Between the trimmed V and J ends, which lost 9 bases and 2 bases, there was a span of 13 bases. CDR1 is MNHEY and CDR2 is SVGAGI in the germline V gene. This CDR3 is 13 amino acids long. The CDR3 loop is CARSWGLNYGYTF. In nucleotides, the CDR3 is TGTGCCAGGTCATGGGGGCTCAACTATGGCTACACCTTC.

The gene calls are TRBV6-6 and TRBJ2-2; 11 nucleotides line up with TRBD1. The germline gives CDR1 MNHNY, CDR2 SVGAGI (reference sequence). CDR3 length: 17 amino acids. With V trimmed by 5 bases and J by 4 bases, 9 bases remained unmatched. The CDR3 sequence is CASSRDRTGGVTGELFF. The CDR3 coding sequence is TGTGCCAGCAGTCGAGATCGGACAGGGGGCGTCACCGGGGAGCTGTTTTTT.

This clone was observed a single time. The J gene is TRBJ2-1, the V gene TRBV11-2; D is unclear. Trimming removed 4 bases at V and 5 bases at J, with 18 bases between. The CDR3 extends over 16 amino acids. Per germline, CDR1 SGHAT and CDR2 FQNNGV. CDR3 amino acids: CASSYNPTRANNEQFF. In DNA, the CDR3 is TGTGCCAGCAGCTATAACCCGACCCGAGCGAACAATGAGCAGTTCTTC.

V and J are TRBV3-1 (or the pseudogene TRBV3-2) and TRBJ1-6; D gene ambiguous. Germline-derived CDR1 and CDR2 are LGHDT and YNNKEL (reference sequence). The germline V and J ends were trimmed by 6 bases and 7 bases, with 7 bases remaining between them. This CDR3 has 12 residues. The CDR3 loop reads CASRHKNSPLHF. CDR3 coding DNA: TGTGCCAGCAGACACAAGAATTCACCCCTCCACTTT.